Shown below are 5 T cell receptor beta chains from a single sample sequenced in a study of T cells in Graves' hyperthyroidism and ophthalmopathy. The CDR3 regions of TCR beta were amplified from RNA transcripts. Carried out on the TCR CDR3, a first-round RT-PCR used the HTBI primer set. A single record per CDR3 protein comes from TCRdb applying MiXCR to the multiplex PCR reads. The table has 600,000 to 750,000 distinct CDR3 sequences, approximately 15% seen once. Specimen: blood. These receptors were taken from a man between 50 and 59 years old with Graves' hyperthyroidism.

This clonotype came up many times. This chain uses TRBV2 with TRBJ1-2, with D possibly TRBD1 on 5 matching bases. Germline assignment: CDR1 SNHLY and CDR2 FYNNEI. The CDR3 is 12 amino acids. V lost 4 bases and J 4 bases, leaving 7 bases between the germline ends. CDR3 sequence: CASSGQGYGYTF. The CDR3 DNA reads TGTGCCAGCAGTGGGCAGGGCTATGGCTACACCTTC.

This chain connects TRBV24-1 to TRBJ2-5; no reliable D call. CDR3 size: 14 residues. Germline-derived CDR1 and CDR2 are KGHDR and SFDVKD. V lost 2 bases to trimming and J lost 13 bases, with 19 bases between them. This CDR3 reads CATSDSSEPGLRYF. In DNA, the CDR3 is TGTGCCACCAGTGATTCGTCGGAACCAGGTTTACGGTACTTC.

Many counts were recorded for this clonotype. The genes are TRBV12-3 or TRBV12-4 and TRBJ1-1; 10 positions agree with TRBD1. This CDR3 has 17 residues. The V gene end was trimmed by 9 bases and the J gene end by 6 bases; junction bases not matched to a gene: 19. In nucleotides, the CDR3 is TGTGCCAGTCGGTCTGGGACAGGGGTGGGGCATTGGTCTGAAGCTTTCTTT. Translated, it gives CASRSGTGVGHWSEAFF.

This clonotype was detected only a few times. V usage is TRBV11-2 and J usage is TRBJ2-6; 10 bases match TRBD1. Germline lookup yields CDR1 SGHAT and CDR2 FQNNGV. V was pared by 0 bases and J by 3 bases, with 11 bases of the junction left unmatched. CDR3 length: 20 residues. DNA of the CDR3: TGTGCCAGCAGCTTAGAGGGGGACCGGGACAGGGGATATGGGGCCAACGTCCTGACTTTC. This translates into CASSLEGDRDRGYGANVLTF.

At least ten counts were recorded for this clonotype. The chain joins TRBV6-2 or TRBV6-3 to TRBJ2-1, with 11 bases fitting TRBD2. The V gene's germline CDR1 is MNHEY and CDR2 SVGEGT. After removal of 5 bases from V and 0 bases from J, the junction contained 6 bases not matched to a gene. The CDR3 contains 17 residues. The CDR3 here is CASSPTSGVSSYNEQFF. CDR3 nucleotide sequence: TGTGCCAGCAGTCCGACTAGCGGGGTGAGCTCCTACAATGAGCAGTTCTTC.